This record covers a single TCR beta chain. Its antigen is not known. This record comes from a study of PD-1 blockade in classical Hodgkin lymphoma. Overall study context: Patients were administered nivolumab (3 mg/kg intravenously) every 2 weeks. Study-wide findings and caveats: Healthy donors were reported to have higher baseline TCR diversity than newly diagnosed patients.

This CDR3 has 14 amino acids. Trimming pared 5 bases from V and 8 bases from J, leaving 18 bases between. Germline CDR1 and CDR2: LNHNV and YYDKDF (reference sequence). All patients experienced relapse after autologous stem cell transplantation, and brentuximab vedotin exposure was variable. Libraries were prepared by immunoSEQ multiplex PCR; TCRdb keeps only in-frame clonotypes and omits some of them. The sample gives approximately 57,000 clones, 75% to 95% of which show up once; about 10% is in the top ten. The TCR was taken from a human donor with classical Hodgkin lymphoma. The sequenced sample was peripheral blood mononuclear cells (PBMCs), obtained before the second cycle of nivolumab. The chain uses TRBV15 and TRBJ1-1; no clear D. CDR3 loop: CATSHLEREPEAFF. DNA of the CDR3: TGTGCCACCAGCCACTTGGAGAGGGAACCCGAAGCTTTCTTT.